This T cell receptor beta chain comes out of a study of blood T cell repertoires in COVID-19. Study details: Samples came from the United States, Italy and Spain, spanning acute and convalescent COVID-19. Nucleic acid was either cDNA or gDNA, and it came from T cells, B-cell-depleted T cells, or PBMCs.

As originally analysed: How many nucleated cells were present was estimated from reference gene primer amplification. The table came from immunoSEQ multiplex PCR; TCRdb's copy has only in-frame clones and leaves some out. From that table come the V and J calls and clone size; the DNA was used to work out D and trimming. This table has over 110,000 clones, roughly 79% appearing once. V lost 4 bases and J 3 bases, leaving 13 bases between the germline ends. The CDR3 sequence is 15 residues long. Germline lookup yields CDR1 SGHVS and CDR2 FQNEAQ. The chain is built from TRBV7-8 and TRBJ2-1; possibly TRBD2 for D (6 bases). Sample: peripheral blood. This TCR was recovered from an older woman with acute or convalescent COVID-19. The DNA of the CDR3 is TGTGCCAGCAGCTCGGGACTCTCCCGCTACAATGAGCAGTTCTTC. It codes for CASSSGLSRYNEQFF.